This T cell receptor beta chain was documented in a study of T cell repertoires in cytomegalovirus infection. Study-wide background: Both CMV infection and a matching HLA type were indicated by public TCR beta signatures. Study findings and constraints: HLA-C-restricted CMV-specific TCR beta clonotypes were dominant in the ex vivo response. The study identified carriers of CMV plus the relevant HLA from cumulative public TCR beta family frequency.

A single record per CDR3 protein comes from TCRdb applying MiXCR to the reads. This table has nearly 550,000 distinct CDR3 sequences, 15% to 20% appearing once. The CDR3 is made up of 13 amino acids. Germline V gene sequence: CDR1 MGHRA, CDR2 YSYEKL. V lost 1 base and J 6 bases, leaving 8 bases between the germline ends. This clonotype was recorded at least ten times. Its antigen is as yet unknown. This chain links TRBV4-1 with TRBJ2-3; TRBD2 is a possible D gene (5 bases). The sequence derives from a human donor in good health (CMV status not recorded). Some clones in this sample may be carry-over from other donors' samples. Sequencing was performed on CD8+ T cells from PBMCs. In DNA, the CDR3 is TGCGCCAGCAGCCAAGGGACTGCCGATACGCAGTATTTT. Translated, it gives CASSQGTADTQYF.